A selection of T cell receptor beta chains follows, all from one sample in a study of blood T cell repertoires in COVID-19. TCRdb's copy holds only in-frame clones and misses some; the assay was immunoSEQ multiplex PCR. The sample holds 250,000 to 300,000 clones, nearly 90% seen once. The source material was peripheral blood. The receptors shown here come from a woman aged 55-75 years with COVID-19, enrolled during active disease. CDR3s include the opening cysteine and the closing phenylalanine or tryptophan. The D gene is left open where the match is weak. A clone size is listed for some rows: how often the clone was seen (once, few, many), or a class if it is expanded.

>TRBV27|TRBD1|TRBJ1-2|-
CASSRTGTGGLYGYTF
TGTGCCAGCAGTAGAACCGGGACAGGGGGTCTCTATGGCTACACCTTC
>TRBV15|-|TRBJ1-2|-
CATSSARGAGYGYTF
TGTGCCACCAGCAGCGCGCGGGGCGCGGGGTATGGCTACACCTTC
>TRBV29-1|-|TRBJ1-2|-
CSVVGGPYYGYTF
TGCAGCGTTGTGGGTGGGCCATACTATGGCTACACCTTC
>TRBV2|-|TRBJ2-7|-
CASSDYSGHGATEQYF
TGTGCCAGCAGTGATTATTCCGGTCATGGAGCCACCGAGCAGTACTTC
>TRBV3-1/TRBV3-2|TRBD1|TRBJ2-7|-
CASSSWDRGSYEQYF
TGTGCCAGCAGTAGTTGGGACAGGGGATCCTACGAGCAGTACTTC
>TRBV7-2|-|TRBJ1-1|-
CASSLGGGNTEAFF
TGTGCCAGCAGCTTAGGGGGGGGGAACACTGAAGCTTTCTTT
>TRBV12-3/TRBV12-4|-|TRBJ2-2|-
CASTSSVTGELFF
TGTGCCAGCACCTCTTCGGTGACCGGGGAGCTGTTTTTT
>TRBV18|TRBD1|TRBJ1-3|-
CASSLGQARGNTIYF
TGTGCCAGCTCCCTGGGACAGGCAAGAGGAAACACCATATATTTT
>TRBV18|-|TRBJ1-2|-
CASSPSGEGYGYTF
TGTGCCAGCTCACCCTCAGGGGAAGGGTATGGCTACACCTTC
>TRBV5-4|-|TRBJ2-3|-
CASSPRRGGTDTQYF
TGTGCCAGCAGCCCGCGGCGGGGTGGCACAGATACGCAGTATTTT
>TRBV27|-|TRBJ1-3|-
CASSLKGTLSGNTIYF
TGTGCCAGCAGTTTAAAGGGGACACTCTCTGGAAACACCATATATTTT
>TRBV12-3/TRBV12-4|-|TRBJ1-1|few
CASSLRGNTEAFF
TGTGCCAGCAGTTTAAGGGGGAACACTGAAGCTTTCTTT
>TRBV12-3/TRBV12-4|-|TRBJ1-2|once
CASSPLAPYGYTF
TGTGCCAGCAGTCCTCTCGCGCCCTATGGCTACACCTTC
>TRBV10-3|-|TRBJ2-2|few
CAINRQENTGELFF
TGTGCCATCAACAGACAGGAGAACACCGGGGAGCTGTTTTTT
>TRBV19|-|TRBJ2-3|-
CASSWLATDTQYF
TGTGCCAGTAGTTGGCTAGCGACAGATACGCAGTATTTT
>TRBV5-6|-|TRBJ2-2|-
CASLPGGTGELFF
TGTGCCAGCTTACCTGGGGGGACCGGGGAGCTGTTTTTT
>TRBV5-6|-|TRBJ1-2|-
CASSFPRAGYTF
TGTGCCAGCAGCTTCCCTCGCGCCGGCTACACCTTC
>TRBV18|TRBD2|TRBJ2-3|-
CASSPAGGSSTDTQYF
TGTGCCAGCTCACCCGCGGGGGGGTCTAGCACAGATACGCAGTATTTT
>TRBV15|-|TRBJ1-1|-
CATSRVQINTEAFF
TGTGCCACCAGCAGGGTACAGATAAACACTGAAGCTTTCTTT
>TRBV18|-|TRBJ1-5|-
CASSRETQEAQHF
TGTGCCAGCTCACGGGAGACACAAGAAGCCCAGCATTTT
>TRBV6-2/TRBV6-3|-|TRBJ1-1|few
CASSVTSRGVNTEAFF
TGTGCCAGCAGCGTGACCTCCCGGGGAGTGAACACTGAAGCTTTCTTT
>TRBV4-2|-|TRBJ2-7|-
CASSQEFEAKKRYEQYF
TGTGCCAGCAGCCAAGAATTCGAGGCTAAGAAGCGCTACGAGCAGTACTTC
>TRBV3-1/TRBV3-2|TRBD1|TRBJ1-1|-
CASSHRQGDRGLLAFF
TGTGCCAGCAGCCACCGACAAGGGGACAGGGGATTGCTAGCTTTCTTT
>TRBV2|-|TRBJ1-5|-
CASSAAQLSNQPQHF
TGTGCCAGCAGCGCCGCACAGCTTAGCAATCAGCCCCAGCATTTT
>TRBV30|TRBD1|TRBJ1-2|-
CAWSTDRVAGYTF
TGTGCCTGGAGTACGGACAGGGTCGCTGGCTACACCTTC
>TRBV4-1|-|TRBJ1-1|-
CASSQEARNTEAFF
TGCGCCAGCAGCCAAGAGGCCAGGAACACTGAAGCTTTCTTT
>TRBV6-5|-|TRBJ1-2|-
CATQGRGYGYTF
TGTGCCACCCAGGGCAGGGGTTATGGCTACACCTTC
>TRBV11-1|TRBD1|TRBJ2-1|-
CASSLEAGGFNEQFF
TGTGCCAGCAGCTTAGAGGCAGGGGGATTCAATGAGCAGTTCTTC
>TRBV6-1|TRBD1|TRBJ2-1|-
CASSEGQGWDNEQFF
TGTGCCAGCAGTGAGGGACAGGGATGGGACAATGAGCAGTTCTTC
>TRBV19|-|TRBJ1-6|-
CASSIPEAGSPLHF
TGTGCCAGTAGTATACCCGAAGCAGGGTCACCCCTCCACTTT
>TRBV6-2/TRBV6-3|-|TRBJ1-5|-
CASSSQARNQPQHF
TGTGCCAGCAGTTCACAGGCGCGCAATCAGCCCCAGCATTTT
>TRBV14|-|TRBJ1-1|few
CASSQETPNTEAFF
TGTGCCAGCAGCCAAGAAACACCTAACACTGAAGCTTTCTTT
>TRBV7-7|-|TRBJ2-1|-
CASSSNRTAWGSRYNEQFF
TGTGCCAGCAGCTCAAATCGGACAGCCTGGGGGTCGAGGTACAATGAGCAGTTCTTC
>TRBV30|-|TRBJ1-2|-
CAWSVSGQAPYTF
TGTGCCTGGAGTGTAAGCGGCCAGGCCCCCTACACCTTC
>TRBV6-5|TRBD2|TRBJ2-4|-
CASNLGLAGIIQYF
TGTGCCAGCAACCTGGGACTAGCGGGGATCATTCAGTACTTC
>TRBV9|TRBD1|TRBJ2-3|once
CASSVGSWDRGADTQYF
TGTGCCAGCAGCGTGGGTAGCTGGGACAGGGGTGCAGATACGCAGTATTTT
>TRBV6-5|-|TRBJ1-6|-
CASSYSTENNSPLHF
TGTGCCAGCAGTTACTCGACAGAAAATAATTCACCCCTCCACTTT
>TRBV12-3/TRBV12-4|-|TRBJ2-7|-
CASSFAAPKQYF
TGTGCCAGCAGCTTCGCGGCACCAAAGCAGTACTTC
>TRBV18|TRBD1|TRBJ2-5|-
CASSPTGVAETQYF
TGTGCCAGCTCACCCACAGGGGTGGCAGAGACCCAGTACTTC
>TRBV3-1/TRBV3-2|-|TRBJ1-4|-
CASSQVARALGEKLFF
TGTGCCAGCAGCCAAGTAGCGAGGGCTCTAGGTGAAAAACTGTTTTTT
>TRBV7-9|-|TRBJ1-4|-
CASSPNNNGEKLFF
TGTGCCAGCAGCCCCAACAACAACGGGGAAAAACTGTTTTTT
>TRBV5-1|TRBD1|TRBJ1-2|-
CASSLGQTGVGYTF
TGCGCCAGCAGCTTGGGTCAGACAGGGGTCGGCTACACCTTC